Below, 27 T cell receptor beta chains from the same sample are listed, as sequenced in a study of T cells after yellow fever vaccination (dated by TCRdb to about 2019). The treatment or condition label, read with the paper, signifies: live attenuated yellow fever vaccine strain. Receptor amplification or capture employed 5' RACE. Sequencing was carried out with an Illumina HiSeq 2500. In-frame beta chains were kept once TCRdb had trimmed the public reads at Q25 with fastp and called clones with MiXCR. When rows share a CDR3 protein, they turn into one entry using the most common DNA and genes. This sample comprises about 340,000 distinct CDR3 sequences, more than 8.5% of them detected only once. Of the sample, over 15% falls within the top ten clones. Sample: PBMCs, taken on the day of the first yellow fever vaccination. The receptors shown here come from a man in his late teens or twenties who received the YFV17D yellow fever vaccine.

This clonotype was detected only a few times. The chain carries TRBV20-1 and TRBJ2-2, with 8 bases that match TRBD1. Losses at the gene ends were 5 bases for V and 6 bases for J; bases not matched to a gene: 8. The germline gives CDR1 DFQATT, CDR2 SNEGSKA (reference sequence). The CDR3 consists of 14 residues. This chain's CDR3 is CSAGRDRRAGELFF. The DNA for the CDR3 is TGCAGTGCTGGCCGGGACAGGAGGGCCGGGGAGCTGTTTTTT.

The chain links TRBV7-8 to TRBJ2-4; weak D call: TRBD2 (5 bases). Germline lookup yields CDR1 SGHVS and CDR2 FQNEAQ. Trimming shortened V by 4 bases and J by 3 bases, and 13 bases separated the two germline ends. The CDR3 contains 15 residues. CDR3 residues: CASSSDYIVKNIQYF. For the CDR3, the DNA is TGTGCCAGCAGCTCCGACTATATTGTCAAAAACATTCAGTACTTC.

This chain links TRBV21-1 with TRBJ1-1; the table calls TRBD1, which could not be checked here. TRBV21-1 represents a pseudogene. The CDR3 sequence is 12 residues long. The CDR3 reads CASSRPRAEAFF. The CDR3, as DNA: TGTGCCAGCAGCCGGCCCCGCGCTGAAGCTTTCTTT.

This clonotype has just a few counts. The CDR3 DNA reads as TGTGCCAGCAGTTACTCGATCCCGGACTCCTCTGGAAACACCATATATTTT. Its protein product is CASSYSIPDSSGNTIYF. The J gene is TRBJ1-3, the V gene TRBV6-5; D unclear. V shed 0 bases and J shed 0 bases, with 12 bases lying between them. Germline V gene lookup returns CDR1 MNHEY and CDR2 SVGAGI. The CDR3 contains 17 residues.

This clonotype was picked up many times. This sequence joins TRBV27 and TRBJ2-3; D may be TRBD1 or TRBD2 (6 bases each). The CDR3 length is 13 residues. The V gene's germline CDR1 is MNHEY and CDR2 SMNVEV (reference sequence). V lost 5 bases, J lost 6 bases, and 12 bases lay in between. The CDR3 nucleotides read TGTGCCAGCAGTCGGGGGCCTGGGGATACGCAGTATTTT. Translating it yields CASSRGPGDTQYF.

This clonotype was seen at least ten times. Its ends do not fully match the called genes, so a read error is possible. The chain uses TRBV10-1 and TRBJ2-7, with TRBD1 matching over 7 bases. This CDR3 has 13 residues. Per germline, CDR1 WNHNN and CDR2 SYGVQD (reference sequence). The CDR3: CASSPGQSYEQYF. As DNA, the CDR3 is TGTGCCAGCAGCCCGGGACAGTCCTACGAGCAGTACTTC.

V usage is TRBV5-1 and J usage is TRBJ2-1; 11 bases fit TRBD1. In germline, CDR1 is SGHRS, CDR2 YFSETQ. V lost 4 bases to trimming and J lost 3 bases; unmatched junction nucleotides: 3. CDR3 length: 15 residues. The CDR3 is CASSTGTGGYNEQFF. The CDR3 DNA reads as TGCGCCAGCAGCACCGGGACAGGGGGCTACAATGAGCAGTTCTTC.

The table lists this clonotype with many counts. Sequence at one end of the junction differs from germline and may be a read error. The V and J genes are TRBV20-1 and TRBJ2-2; 7 bases line up with TRBD2. This CDR3 has 14 amino acids. The V gene's germline CDR1 is DFQATT and CDR2 SNEGSKA (reference sequence). The CDR3, as DNA: TGCAGTGCAAGAGCGGGGATCAACACCGGGGAGCTGTTTTTT. This gives the protein CSARAGINTGELFF.

The chain employs TRBV6-5 and TRBJ2-7; perhaps D is TRBD1 or TRBD2 (5 bases each). Trimming removed 0 bases at V and 2 bases at J, with 8 bases between. Germline assignment: CDR1 MNHEY and CDR2 SVGAGI. The CDR3 runs 14 residues. For the CDR3, the DNA is TGTGCCAGCAGTTACTCTGGGGGACCCTACGAGCAGTACTTC. This codes for CASSYSGGPYEQYF.

The rearrangement links TRBV29-1 to TRBJ1-3; no clear D. CDR3 length: 13 residues. The germline CDR1 and CDR2 sequences are SQVTM and ANQGSEA. Trimming left V 2 bases short and J 1 base short, with 6 bases between. The CDR3 DNA reads TGCAGCGTTGAAAGAGGTTCTGGAAACACCATATATTTT. Its translation is CSVERGSGNTIYF.

This chain connects TRBV7-2 to TRBJ1-1; D gene ambiguous. Germline lookup yields CDR1 SGHTA and CDR2 FQGNSA. The CDR3 spans 14 residues. Trimming removed 5 bases at V and 11 bases at J, with 21 bases between. CDR3 nucleotide sequence: TGTGCCAGCAGCCCACGGATAGTGCACCCCAGGGCTTTCTTT. It codes for CASSPRIVHPRAFF.

The chain uses TRBV5-4 and TRBJ1-1, with no clear D. The V end was cut by 0 bases, the J end by 4 bases, with 13 bases between. The CDR3 runs 15 residues. Germline CDR1 SGHNT, CDR2 YYREEE (reference sequence). The CDR3 bases are TGTGCCAGCAGCTTGGAGGAGGTTGCCATCACTGAAGCTTTCTTT. Translated, it gives CASSLEEVAITEAFF.

The rearrangement links TRBV5-5 to TRBJ2-3; D not certain. The V gene's germline CDR1 is SGHKS and CDR2 YYEKEE (reference sequence). This CDR3 region has 15 residues. V was trimmed by 4 bases and J by 4 bases, leaving 16 bases between them. The CDR3 region is CASSPAFGSPDTQYF. CDR3 DNA sequence: TGTGCCAGCAGCCCGGCGTTTGGATCACCAGATACGCAGTATTTT.

This clonotype was recorded a few times. This chain uses TRBV29-1 with TRBJ2-3; 7 bases are shared with TRBD1. Germline trimming cut 1 base from V and 3 bases from J; bases unmatched to any gene: 7. The V gene's germline CDR1 is SQVTM and CDR2 ANQGSEA. CDR3 length equals 15 residues. The CDR3 nucleotides read TGCAGCGTTGAAGGTTCCAGGGGGTTGACAGATACGCAGTATTTT. This codes for CSVEGSRGLTDTQYF.

This clonotype has ten or more counts. The V and J genes are TRBV4-1 and TRBJ2-2; D is uncertain. The CDR3 spans 14 residues. With 7 bases removed from V and 2 bases from J, the gap between germline ends came to 11 bases. Germline V gene sequence: CDR1 MGHRA, CDR2 YSYEKL. The CDR3, as DNA: TGCGCCAGCAAAGGGCCCTTAAACACCGGGGAGCTGTTTTTT. Its translation is CASKGPLNTGELFF.

The chain couples TRBV24-1 to TRBJ2-1, with D perhaps matching TRBD1 (5 bases). The germline V and J ends were trimmed by 2 bases and 2 bases, with 9 bases remaining between them. Per the germline V gene, CDR1 is KGHDR and CDR2 is SFDVKD. The CDR3 spans 15 residues. In DNA, the CDR3 is TGTGCCACCAGTGATTCAACGACAGCCTACAATGAGCAGTTCTTC. Its translation is CATSDSTTAYNEQFF.

This clonotype was counted between two and nine times. The rearrangement links TRBV6-2 or TRBV6-3 to TRBJ2-1; TRBD2 agrees at 10 bases. Germline CDR1 and CDR2: MNHEY and SVGEGT. The CDR3 has 16 residues. The V segment lost 6 bases and the J segment 5 bases; nucleotides outside the gene matches: 10. The CDR3 reads CASSSYSSGGHNEQFF. The CDR3 DNA is TGTGCCAGCAGCTCCTACTCTAGCGGGGGCCACAATGAGCAGTTCTTC.

The sample holds a few counts of this clonotype. The gene calls are TRBV7-2 and TRBJ2-5; D ambiguous. The CDR3 contains 12 residues. Germline CDR1 is SGHTA and CDR2 is FQGNSA. With 5 bases removed from V and 5 bases from J, the gap between germline ends came to 9 bases. The CDR3 sequence is CASSVDRETQYF. CDR3 DNA: TGTGCCAGCAGCGTCGATAGGGAGACCCAGTACTTC.

This clonotype has a handful of counts. This rearrangement joins TRBV7-8 to TRBJ2-7; TRBD2 agrees at 8 bases. The CDR3 covers 14 residues. CDR1 and CDR2 (germline): SGHVS, FQNEAQ. V lost 5 bases and J lost 5; bases outside the gene matches: 8. CDR3 region: CASSRRGGKDEQYV. The CDR3 DNA reads TGTGCCAGCAGCCGCCGGGGGGGAAAGGACGAGCAGTACGTC.

The CDR3 protein is CASRTGLSNQPQHF. As DNA, the CDR3 is TGTGCCAGCAGAACCGGGCTCTCAAATCAGCCCCAGCATTTT. The chain uses TRBV12-3 or TRBV12-4 and TRBJ1-5; D is undetermined. The CDR3 runs 14 residues. Trimming took off 6 bases at V and 4 bases at J, with 13 bases between the two ends.

The chain recombines TRBV20-1 with TRBJ1-5, with a tentative D call TRBD1 (6 bases). The CDR3 extends over 17 amino acids. V shed 6 bases and J shed 2 bases, with 23 bases lying between them. Germline assignment: CDR1 DFQATT and CDR2 SNEGSKA (reference sequence). CDR3 in amino acids: CSALMGHSNAGNQPQHF. The CDR3 DNA follows: TGCAGTGCCCTCATGGGACACTCAAACGCCGGCAATCAGCCCCAGCATTTT.

This rearrangement joins TRBV5-1 to TRBJ1-2, with D unresolved. CDR3 size: 16 residues. Trimming removed 0 bases from V and 7 bases from J, with 19 bases in between. Germline CDR1 is SGHRS and CDR2 is YFSETQ. DNA of the CDR3: TGCGCCAGCAGCTTGGGAGTCGCTGGGTTCCGGCGTGGCTACACCTTC. Protein: CASSLGVAGFRRGYTF.

In this sample, this clonotype turned up a few times. The CDR3 DNA follows: TGTGCCAGCAGCTATAGACAGGGGGCGGCCAAAAACATTCAGTACTTC. Its translation is CASSYRQGAAKNIQYF. The gene calls are TRBV5-6 and TRBJ2-4, with 10 bases aligning to TRBD1. V was pared by 3 bases and J by 1 base, with 4 bases of the junction left unmatched. This CDR3 has 16 residues. Germline V gene lookup returns CDR1 SGHDT and CDR2 YYEEEE.

The rearrangement joins TRBV9 to TRBJ1-2; possibly TRBD1 for D (5 bases). Trimming pared 0 bases from V and 11 bases from J, leaving 14 bases between. The CDR3 is 13 residues long. CDR1 and CDR2 (germline): SGDLS, YYNGEE. CDR3 sequence reads: CASSVGQGGGYTF. CDR3 nucleotides: TGTGCCAGCAGCGTAGGGCAGGGTGGTGGATACACCTTC.

This clonotype was detected only a few times. The V and J genes are TRBV27 and TRBJ2-3; D ambiguous. This CDR3 is 12 amino acids long. Germline V lookup: CDR1 MNHEY, CDR2 SMNVEV (reference sequence). V was shortened by 8 bases and J by 3 bases, with 9 bases between the two germline ends. The CDR3, as DNA: TGTGCCAGCGGATTCGCAACAGATACGCAGTATTTT. Protein product: CASGFATDTQYF.

The rearrangement links TRBV7-2 to TRBJ2-6, with 11 positions matching TRBD2. The CDR3 consists of 18 residues. The trim removed 1 base at V and 1 base at J, leaving 3 bases unmatched. CDR1 SGHTA and CDR2 FQGNSA come from the germline V gene. As DNA, the CDR3 is TGTGCCAGCAGCTTAGACGCTAGCGGGGGGTCTGGGGCCAACGTCCTGACTTTC. Translated, it gives CASSLDASGGSGANVLTF.

The DNA of the CDR3 is TGTGCCAGCAGCTTAGGCGGGTTTGGCGCAGATACGCAGTATTTT. This gives the protein CASSLGGFGADTQYF. J is TRBJ2-3 and V is TRBV5-4; D perhaps matches TRBD2 (5 bases). The CDR3 length is 15 residues. V shed 2 bases and J shed 4 bases, with 14 bases lying between them. Germline V lookup: CDR1 SGHNT, CDR2 YYREEE (reference sequence).